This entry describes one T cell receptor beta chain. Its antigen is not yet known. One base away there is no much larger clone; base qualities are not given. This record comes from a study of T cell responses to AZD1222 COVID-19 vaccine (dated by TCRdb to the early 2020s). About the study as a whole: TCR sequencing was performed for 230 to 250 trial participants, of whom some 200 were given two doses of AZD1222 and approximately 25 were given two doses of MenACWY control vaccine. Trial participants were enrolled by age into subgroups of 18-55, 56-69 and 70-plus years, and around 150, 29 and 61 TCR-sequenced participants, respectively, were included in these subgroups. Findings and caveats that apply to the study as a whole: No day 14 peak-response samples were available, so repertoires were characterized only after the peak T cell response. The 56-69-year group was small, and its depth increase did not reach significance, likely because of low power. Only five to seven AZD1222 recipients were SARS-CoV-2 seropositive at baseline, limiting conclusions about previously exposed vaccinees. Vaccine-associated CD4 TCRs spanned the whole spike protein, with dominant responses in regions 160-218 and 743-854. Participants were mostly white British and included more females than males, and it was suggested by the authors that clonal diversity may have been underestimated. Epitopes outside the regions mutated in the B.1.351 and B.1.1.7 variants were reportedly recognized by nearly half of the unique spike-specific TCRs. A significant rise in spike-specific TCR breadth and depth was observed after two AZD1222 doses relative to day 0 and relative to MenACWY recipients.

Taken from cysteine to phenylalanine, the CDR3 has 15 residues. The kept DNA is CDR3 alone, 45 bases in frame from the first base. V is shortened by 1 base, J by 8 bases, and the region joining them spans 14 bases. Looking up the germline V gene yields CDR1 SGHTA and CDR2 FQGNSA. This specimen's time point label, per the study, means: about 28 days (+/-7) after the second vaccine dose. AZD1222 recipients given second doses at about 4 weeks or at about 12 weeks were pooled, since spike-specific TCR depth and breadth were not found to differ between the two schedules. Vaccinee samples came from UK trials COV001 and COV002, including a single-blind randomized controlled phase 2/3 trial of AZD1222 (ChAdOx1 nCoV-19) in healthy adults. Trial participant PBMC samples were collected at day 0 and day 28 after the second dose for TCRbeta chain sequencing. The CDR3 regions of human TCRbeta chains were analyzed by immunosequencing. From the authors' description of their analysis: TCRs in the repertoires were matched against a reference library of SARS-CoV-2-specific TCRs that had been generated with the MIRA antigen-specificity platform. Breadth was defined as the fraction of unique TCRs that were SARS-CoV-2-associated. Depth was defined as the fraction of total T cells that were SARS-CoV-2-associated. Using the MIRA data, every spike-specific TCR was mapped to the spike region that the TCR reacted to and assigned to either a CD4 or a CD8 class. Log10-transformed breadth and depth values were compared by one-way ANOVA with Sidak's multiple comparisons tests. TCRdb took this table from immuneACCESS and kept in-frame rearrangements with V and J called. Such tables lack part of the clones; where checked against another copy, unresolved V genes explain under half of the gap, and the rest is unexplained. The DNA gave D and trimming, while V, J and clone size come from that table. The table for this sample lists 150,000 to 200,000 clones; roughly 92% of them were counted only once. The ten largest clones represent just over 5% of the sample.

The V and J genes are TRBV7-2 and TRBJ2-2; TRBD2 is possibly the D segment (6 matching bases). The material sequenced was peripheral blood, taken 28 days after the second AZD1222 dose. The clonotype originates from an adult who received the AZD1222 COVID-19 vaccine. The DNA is TGTGCCAGCAGCTTAGAGGCGTTCGGGACTGGGGAGCTGTTTTTT. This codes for CASSLEAFGTGELFF. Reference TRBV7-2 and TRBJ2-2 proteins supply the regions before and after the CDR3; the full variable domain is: GAGVSQSPSNKVTEKGKDVELRCDPISGHTALYWYRQSLGQGLEFLIYFQGNSAPDKSGLPSDRFSAERTGGSVSTLTIQRTQQEDSAVYLCASSLEAFGTGELFFGEGSRLTVL.